The clone carrying this T cell receptor beta chain was recorded many times. No antigen is known for it. The sample is drawn from a study of T cells in Graves' hyperthyroidism and ophthalmopathy. Whole-study context: At the time of initial diagnosis and before any treatment, peripheral blood was collected.

Inclusion characteristics of ophthalmopathy patients comprised a Clinical Activity Score of at least 3, a NOSPECS grade of at least 4, and duration under 3 months. TCR beta CDR3 region amplification was performed from RNA transcripts. The TCR CDR3 first-round RT-PCR relied on the HTBI primer set. From the multiplex PCR reads, TCRdb called clonotypes with MiXCR, one entry per CDR3 protein. The profile shows fewer than 700,000 distinct CDR3 sequences, roughly 17% of them singletons. Notes on the study in general: Patients with ophthalmopathy were separated from those with stable hyperthyroidism by a 13 V-J model.

V lost 4 bases to trimming and J lost 0 bases, with 9 bases between them. This CDR3 region has 13 residues. CDR1 is SQVTM, CDR2 ANQGSEA, per germline. The sequence was collected from a woman in her late teens or twenties with Graves' ophthalmopathy. The chain is built from TRBV29-1 and TRBJ2-5; weak D call: TRBD1 (6 bases). Sequencing was done on a sample of blood. The CDR3 nucleotides are TGCAGCGTTGCAAGGACAGACCAAGAGACCCAGTACTTC. Residues: CSVARTDQETQYF.